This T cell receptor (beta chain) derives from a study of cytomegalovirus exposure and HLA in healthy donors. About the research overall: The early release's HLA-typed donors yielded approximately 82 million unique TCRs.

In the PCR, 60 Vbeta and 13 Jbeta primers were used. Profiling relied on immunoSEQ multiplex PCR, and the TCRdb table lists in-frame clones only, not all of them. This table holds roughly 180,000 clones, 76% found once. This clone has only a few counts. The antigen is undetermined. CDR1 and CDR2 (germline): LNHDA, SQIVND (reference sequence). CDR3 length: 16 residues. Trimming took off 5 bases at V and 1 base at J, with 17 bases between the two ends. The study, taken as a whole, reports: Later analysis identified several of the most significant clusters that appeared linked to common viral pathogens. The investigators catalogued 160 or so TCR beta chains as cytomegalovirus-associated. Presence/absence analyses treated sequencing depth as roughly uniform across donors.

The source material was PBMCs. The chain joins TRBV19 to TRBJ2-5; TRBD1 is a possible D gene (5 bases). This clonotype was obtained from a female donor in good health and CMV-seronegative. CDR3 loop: CASSYTGDSPQETQYF. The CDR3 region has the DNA TGTGCCAGTAGTTATACAGGAGATTCCCCCCAAGAGACCCAGTACTTC.